The 10 T cell receptor beta chains below all came from one sample that was sequenced in a study of T-cell reconstitution after alpha-beta-depleted transplantation in children. Unique molecular identifiers were used in preparing the TCRbeta library. A single record per CDR3 protein comes from TCRdb applying MiXCR to the PCR reads. The profile shows about 250,000 distinct CDR3 sequences, 24% of them singletons. The material sequenced was PBMCs, mostly from graft donor cells, taken 360 days after TCRalphabeta/CD19-depleted stem cell transplant. Receptors were obtained from a female patient aged 2-9 years who had a stem cell transplant for congenital amegakaryocytic thrombocytopenia, so the T cells may come from the graft donor.

This chain uses TRBV4-1 with TRBJ2-3, with 7 bases that match TRBD2. The CDR3 is 16 residues long. V dropped 1 base and J dropped 4; count of bases not matched to a gene: 8. From germline, CDR1 is MGHRA and CDR2 YSYEKL. The CDR3 DNA is TGCGCCAGCAGCCAAGGTCCCAGCGGGATCCCAGATACGCAGTATTTT. Its translation: CASSQGPSGIPDTQYF.

The J gene is TRBJ1-1, the V gene TRBV5-1, with unresolved D. Germline-derived CDR1 and CDR2 are SGHRS and YFSETQ. V was clipped by 3 bases and J by 0 bases, with 12 bases between them. There are 15 residues in the CDR3. The CDR3 region is CASSWVTNMNTEAFF. CDR3 bases: TGCGCCAGCAGCTGGGTCACAAACATGAACACTGAAGCTTTCTTT.

This clonotype showed up many times. V usage is TRBV6-5 and J usage is TRBJ1-1, with TRBD1 as a possible D gene (6 bases). The CDR3 extends over 14 amino acids. The germline V gene encodes CDR1 MNHEY and CDR2 SVGAGI. V dropped 6 bases and J dropped 0 bases, with 11 bases sitting between them. The CDR3 loop reads CASRRQAMNTEAFF. CDR3 nucleotides: TGTGCCAGCAGGCGACAGGCGATGAACACTGAAGCTTTCTTT.

Note on this clonotype: A read error may account for a junction end that differs from germline. This sequence joins TRBV12-3 or TRBV12-4 and TRBJ2-1; D is undetermined. This CDR3 has 16 amino acids. CDR3 bases: TGTACCAGCAGTCCCACTCCCCAGCGAGTATCGGATGAGCAGTTCTTC. Its translation: CTSSPTPQRVSDEQFF.

This clonotype has at least ten counts. The chain has TRBV12-3 or TRBV12-4 and TRBJ2-1, with TRBD2 matching over 8 bases. V shed 5 bases, J shed 0 bases, and the junction held 9 bases outside the gene matches. The CDR3 consists of 17 residues. In DNA, the CDR3 is TGTGCCAGCAGTACTAGCGCGGGGGGCAGCTCCTACAATGAGCAGTTCTTC. Its translation: CASSTSAGGSSYNEQFF.

This clonotype was counted a few times. The rearrangement links TRBV2 to TRBJ2-7; TRBD1 or TRBD2 may be the D gene (6 bases each). V was shortened by 6 bases and J by 3 bases, with 18 bases between the two germline ends. CDR1 is SNHLY, CDR2 FYNNEI, per germline. The CDR3 spans 15 residues. CDR3 amino acids: CASRWGAGRFYEQYF. The CDR3 DNA reads as TGTGCCAGCAGATGGGGGGCAGGGCGGTTCTACGAGCAGTACTTC.

The table lists this clonotype with a few counts. V usage is TRBV5-1 and J usage is TRBJ2-3; TRBD1 aligns across 9 bases. Germline V gene lookup returns CDR1 SGHRS and CDR2 YFSETQ. This CDR3 is 15 amino acids long. V dropped 2 bases and J dropped 1; count of bases not matched to a gene: 2. The DNA for the CDR3 is TGCGCCAGCAGCTTTAGGGACAGGGGCACAGATACGCAGTATTTT. Translation: CASSFRDRGTDTQYF.

This chain joins TRBV2 and TRBJ2-1; tentative D call: TRBD1 (6 bases). The CDR3 is 13 amino acids. Looked up from germline, CDR1 is SNHLY and CDR2 is FYNNEI. This CDR3 reads CASDRSSYNEQFF. In DNA, the CDR3 is TGTGCTTCAGACAGGAGCTCCTACAATGAGCAGTTCTTC. The entire variable domain, with the rest obtained from reference TRBV2 and TRBJ2-1, is as follows: EPEVTQTPSHQVTQMGQEVILRCVPISNHLYFYWYRQILGQKVEFLVSFYNNEISEKSEIFDDQFSVERPDGSNFTLKIRSTKLEDSAMYFCASDRSSYNEQFFGPGTRLTVL.

The chain combines TRBV5-4 with TRBJ2-5; D unclear. Trimming removed 4 bases from V and 7 bases from J, with 26 bases in between. Germline values: CDR1 SGHNT, CDR2 YYREEE (reference sequence). This CDR3 has 17 residues. CDR3 loop: CASSHASLGTIGATQYF. The CDR3 nucleotides read TGTGCCAGCAGCCACGCATCCCTGGGCACAATAGGAGCGACCCAGTACTTC. Combining the CDR3 with reference TRBV5-4 and TRBJ2-5 gives the whole variable domain ETGVTQSPTHLIKTRGQQVTLRCSSQSGHNTVSWYQQALGQGPQFIFQYYREEENGRGNFPPRFSGLQFPNYSSELNVNALELDDSALYLCASSHASLGTIGATQYFGPGTRLLVL.

The chain links TRBV5-1 to TRBJ1-1, with no clear D. CDR1 is SGHRS and CDR2 is YFSETQ in the germline V gene. Trimming pared 2 bases from V and 6 bases from J, leaving 14 bases between. CDR3 size: 14 residues. CDR3 DNA: TGCGCCAGCAGCTTCGGATGGGAGGCGGCTGAAGCTTTCTTT. Its translation: CASSFGWEAAEAFF.